Listed here are 32 T cell receptor beta chains from one sample, sequenced in a study of radiation and T cells in renal cell carcinoma. Clones were sequenced by immunoSEQ multiplex PCR, and TCRdb holds only the in-frame ones, with some missing. The table shows about 140,000 clones, with 75% to 90% occurring only once. Time point defined: baseline pretreatment blood. Treatment of the sample: 15 Gy SBRT to primary tumor, nephrectomy 4 weeks later. The material sequenced was blood, taken from a patient whose treatment included radiotherapy and nephrectomy. Receptors were obtained from a woman between 45 and 60 years old with renal cell carcinoma.

The chain links TRBV29-1 to TRBJ2-2; TRBD1 or TRBD2 may be the D gene (5 bases each). The CDR3 sequence is 15 residues long. The V and J ends lost 6 bases and 3 bases respectively, with 17 bases between them. Germline lookup yields CDR1 SQVTM and CDR2 ANQGSEA. CDR3 protein: CSVGEAGTDTGELFF. DNA for the CDR3: TGCAGCGTGGGTGAGGCAGGGACCGACACCGGGGAGCTGTTTTTT.

The CDR3 is CATSRGRGANTGELFF. The CDR3 DNA reads TGTGCCACCAGCAGAGGCCGGGGGGCAAACACCGGGGAGCTGTTTTTT. V and J are TRBV15 and TRBJ2-2, with D tentatively TRBD2 (7 bases). CDR3 size: 16 residues. Germline CDR1 LNHNV, CDR2 YYDKDF (reference sequence). V shed 1 base and J shed 2 bases, with 11 bases lying between them.

The gene calls are TRBV7-2 and TRBJ2-1; 8 bases fit TRBD2. CDR1 and CDR2 (germline): SGHTA, FQGNSA. V was pared by 2 bases and J by 4 bases, with 7 bases of the junction left unmatched. This CDR3 spans 16 amino acids. The CDR3 here is CASSLSGGLDYNEQFF. The CDR3 coding sequence is TGTGCCAGCAGCTTATCCGGGGGACTAGATTACAATGAGCAGTTCTTC. The full variable domain, in which reference TRBV7-2 and TRBJ2-1 provide the parts outside the CDR3, is GAGVSQSPSNKVTEKGKDVELRCDPISGHTALYWYRQSLGQGLEFLIYFQGNSAPDKSGLPSDRFSAERTGGSVSTLTIQRTQQEDSAVYLCASSLSGGLDYNEQFFGPGTRLTVL.

This chain joins TRBV11-2 and TRBJ1-5; possibly TRBD1 for D (5 bases). Trimming took 1 base from V and 2 from J, leaving 6 bases between them. Germline assignment: CDR1 SGHAT and CDR2 FQNNGV. CDR3 length equals 14 residues. CDR3 coding DNA: TGTGCCAGCAGCTTAGGAGGGGGCAATCAGCCCCAGCATTTT. Protein product: CASSLGGGNQPQHF.

There are a few counts of this clone. The chain uses TRBV15 and TRBJ1-6; 12 bases align to TRBD1. This CDR3 spans 17 amino acids. Germline values: CDR1 LNHNV, CDR2 YYDKDF (reference sequence). The V segment lost 5 bases and the J segment 6 bases; nucleotides outside the gene matches: 8. CDR3 in amino acids: CATSRGGQGALNSPLHF. The CDR3 nucleotides are TGTGCCACCAGCCGTGGGGGACAGGGGGCGCTTAATTCACCCCTCCACTTT.

The gene calls are TRBV5-1 and TRBJ2-1; TRBD1 matches 9 bases. CDR1 is SGHRS, CDR2 YFSETQ, per germline. The CDR3 is 12 residues long. With 5 bases clipped from V and 7 bases from J, the junction kept 1 base outside the gene matches. This CDR3 is CASRGTGNEQFF. The CDR3 region has the DNA TGCGCCAGCAGGGGGACAGGGAATGAGCAGTTCTTC.

V is TRBV13 and J is TRBJ2-3, with 10 bases aligning to TRBD1. CDR3 length: 17 amino acids. CDR1 and CDR2 (germline): PRHDT, FYEKMQ (reference sequence). The ends lost 1 base at V and 2 bases at J; junction bases unmatched: 6. For the CDR3, the DNA is TGTGCCAGCAGCTTAGTGGGACAGGGGTCCAACACAGATACGCAGTATTTT. It is translated as CASSLVGQGSNTDTQYF.

CDR3 residues: CAWRAGTGREYGYTF. CDR3 nucleotide sequence: TGTGCCTGGAGGGCAGGGACCGGCCGAGAGTATGGCTACACCTTC. The V gene is TRBV30, the J gene TRBJ1-2; D might be TRBD1 (5 bases). CDR1 GTSNPN and CDR2 SVGIG come from the germline V gene (reference sequence). V was pared by 3 bases and J by 5 bases, with 19 bases between. The CDR3 extends over 15 amino acids.

The chain joins TRBV5-1 to TRBJ2-2, with 11 bases aligning to TRBD2. V was clipped by 7 bases and J by 5 bases; unmatched bases: 4. The germline V gene has CDR1 SGHRS and CDR2 YFSETQ. The CDR3 is made up of 14 amino acids. The CDR3: CASQTSGMTGELFF. DNA for the CDR3: TGCGCCAGCCAGACTAGCGGGATGACCGGGGAGCTGTTTTTT.

The chain is built from TRBV18 and TRBJ1-2; no firm D call. The V and J ends lost 5 bases and 4 bases respectively, with 17 bases between them. CDR1 KGHSH and CDR2 LQKENI come from the germline V gene. This CDR3 has 15 residues. The CDR3 loop reads CASSTEIGRVYGYTF. Written as DNA, the CDR3 is TGTGCCAGCTCAACCGAGATCGGTAGGGTCTATGGCTACACCTTC. Drawing the rest from reference TRBV18 and TRBJ1-2, the complete variable domain is NAGVMQNPRHLVRRRGQEARLRCSPMKGHSHVYWYRQLPEEGLKFMVYLQKENIIDESGMPKERFSAEFPKEGPSILRIQQVVRGDSAAYFCASSTEIGRVYGYTFGSGTRLTVV.

The chain is built from TRBV10-1 and TRBJ2-3; perhaps TRBD1 as D (5 bases). The CDR3 covers 15 residues. Trimming pared 6 bases from V and 0 bases from J, leaving 13 bases between. Germline values: CDR1 WNHNN, CDR2 SYGVQD (reference sequence). The CDR3 sequence: CASRRQRSSTDTQYF. The DNA for the CDR3 is TGCGCCAGCAGGAGACAGCGATCTAGCACAGATACGCAGTATTTT.

The chain is built from TRBV5-6 and TRBJ1-2, with D maybe TRBD1 (5 bases). Trimming removed 3 bases at V and 4 bases at J, with 10 bases between. Germline-derived CDR1 and CDR2 are SGHDT and YYEEEE. This CDR3 has 13 amino acids. CDR3: CASSSGTRYGYTF. DNA of the CDR3: TGTGCCAGCAGCTCCGGGACGCGCTATGGCTACACCTTC.

The chain is built from TRBV4-2 and TRBJ2-1; unclear D gene. Trimming pared 2 bases from V and 5 bases from J, leaving 10 bases between. The CDR3 is 14 residues long. From germline, CDR1 is LGHNA and CDR2 YNFKEQ. In DNA form, the CDR3 reads TGTGCCAGCAGCCAATTGTCTGGGAACAATGAGCAGTTCTTC. Translating gives CASSQLSGNNEQFF.

J is TRBJ2-3 and V is TRBV6-5; TRBD2 agrees at 10 bases. Trimming took 6 bases from V and 8 from J; bases not matched to a gene: 8. CDR1 MNHEY and CDR2 SVGAGI come from the germline V gene. The CDR3 length is 14 residues. The CDR3 here is CASSFGTSAFTQYF. DNA of the CDR3: TGTGCCAGCAGCTTCGGGACTAGCGCCTTTACGCAGTATTTT.

The chain carries TRBV4-1 and TRBJ2-3; 12 bases are a match to TRBD1. V lost 4 bases, J lost 6 bases, and 5 bases stayed unmatched. The length of the CDR3 is 15 residues. Germline V gene lookup returns CDR1 MGHRA and CDR2 YSYEKL. The CDR3 region is CASSRPGQGADTQYF. Written as DNA, the CDR3 is TGCGCCAGCAGCCGGCCGGGACAGGGGGCCGATACGCAGTATTTT.

The rearrangement links TRBV10-3 to TRBJ2-2; the D is unclear. Trimming took off 4 bases at V and 1 base at J, with 4 bases between the two ends. The CDR3 runs 13 residues. Per the germline V gene, CDR1 is ENHRY and CDR2 is SYGVKD. CDR3 amino acids: CAISGENTGELFF. The DNA for the CDR3 is TGTGCCATCAGTGGGGAGAACACCGGGGAGCTGTTTTTT.

The V call is TRBV6-5, the J call TRBJ2-2, with TRBD2 identical over 7 bases. The CDR3 totals 14 residues. Germline-derived CDR1 and CDR2 are MNHEY and SVGAGI. V was pared by 7 bases and J by 4 bases, with 6 bases of the junction left unmatched. The CDR3 DNA reads TGTGCCAGCAAGGTGGGGGGGAGCACCGGGGAGCTGTTTTTT. Translated, it gives CASKVGGSTGELFF.

The rearrangement links TRBV21-1 to TRBJ1-2; whether TRBD1, the table's D call, matches the DNA was not checked. TRBV21-1 is reported as a pseudogene. The CDR3 runs to 14 residues. The CDR3, as DNA: TGTGCCAGCATCGGGGACAGCAAGAACTATGGCTACACCTTC. Amino acids: CASIGDSKNYGYTF.

V gene TRBV2 combines with J gene TRBJ1-6; D not resolved. Germline lookup yields CDR1 SNHLY and CDR2 FYNNEI. This CDR3 comprises 13 residues. The ends were cut back, 4 bases at V and 6 bases at J, with 7 bases in the middle. CDR3 coding DNA: TGTGCCAGCAGTGTAGGGCCTAATTCACCCCTCCACTTT. Its protein product is CASSVGPNSPLHF.

The chain joins TRBV10-3 to TRBJ1-3, with a weak D call TRBD1 (5 bases). The CDR3 is made up of 15 amino acids. The germline V gene has CDR1 ENHRY and CDR2 SYGVKD. V lost 6 bases and J 0 bases, leaving 12 bases between the germline ends. CDR3 DNA sequence: TGTGCCATCAGGGTGACAGCAATCTCTGGAAACACCATATATTTT. This encodes CAIRVTAISGNTIYF.

Remarks on this clone: Additional DNA sequences in this sample encode the identical CDR3. The DNA of the CDR3 is TGTGCCAGCTCACCACCCACAGGGAACACTGAAGCTTTCTTT. It yields the protein CASSPPTGNTEAFF. The chain has TRBV18 and TRBJ1-1, with D possibly matching TRBD1 (5 bases). Germline values: CDR1 KGHSH, CDR2 LQKENI. This CDR3 comprises 14 residues. Trimming stripped 0 bases from V and 1 base from J, with 6 bases between.

The genes are TRBV4-3 and TRBJ2-3; 8 positions agree with TRBD2. The V and J ends lost 0 bases and 8 bases, in that order; junction bases with no gene match: 10. The germline V gene has CDR1 LGHNA and CDR2 YSLEER. This CDR3 contains 16 residues. The CDR3 protein is CASSQDPSGSVSTQYF. Written as DNA, the CDR3 is TGCGCCAGCAGCCAAGATCCGAGCGGGAGTGTTTCTACGCAGTATTTT.

The chain joins TRBV7-8 to TRBJ2-4, with 7 bases matching TRBD1. The V gene end was trimmed by 5 bases and the J gene end by 6 bases; junction bases not matched to a gene: 10. The CDR3 consists of 15 residues. Germline V gives CDR1 SGHVS, CDR2 FQNEAQ. The CDR3 here is CASSRTWTGGNIQYF. CDR3 nucleotide sequence: TGTGCCAGCAGCCGAACATGGACAGGTGGAAACATTCAGTACTTC.

The gene calls are TRBV5-1 and TRBJ1-4; a possible D gene is TRBD1 (6 bases). V dropped 5 bases and J dropped 6 bases, with 14 bases sitting between them. The CDR3 loop spans 14 amino acids. Looked up from germline, CDR1 is SGHRS and CDR2 is YFSETQ. CDR3 in DNA: TGCGCCAGCAGAAGGGAACAGGGCGATGAAAAACTGTTTTTT. It codes for CASRREQGDEKLFF. The complete variable domain, with remaining parts taken from reference TRBV5-1 and TRBJ1-4, reads KAGVTQTPRYLIKTRGQQVTLSCSPISGHRSVSWYQQTPGQGLQFLFEYFSETQRNKGNFPGRFSGRQFSNSRSEMNVSTLELGDSALYLCASRREQGDEKLFFGSGTQLSVL.

This clone was seen a few times. This rearrangement joins TRBV27 to TRBJ1-2; D gene ambiguous. CDR1 and CDR2 (germline): MNHEY, SMNVEV (reference sequence). Deletions cut 6 bases from V and 8 bases from J, with 13 bases between. The CDR3 loop spans 12 amino acids. CDR3 sequence: CASRGPGRGYTF. As DNA, the CDR3 is TGTGCCAGCAGGGGTCCGGGGAGGGGCTACACCTTC.

This clone was counted a single time. The V and J genes are TRBV5-8 and TRBJ2-3; 9 bases are a match to TRBD1. Germline V gene lookup returns CDR1 SGHTS and CDR2 YDEGEE. This CDR3 comprises 17 residues. V trimming: 3 bases; J trimming: 2 bases; junction bases outside the gene matches: 10. CDR3 region: CASSSAGQGKTTDTQYF. The CDR3 DNA follows: TGTGCCAGCAGCTCGGCCGGACAGGGGAAAACCACAGATACGCAGTATTTT.

The chain carries TRBV5-4 and TRBJ2-7; D call uncertain. The CDR3 runs 15 residues. The ends were cut back, 4 bases at V and 2 bases at J, with 16 bases in the middle. Germline lookup yields CDR1 SGHNT and CDR2 YYREEE (reference sequence). CDR3 region: CASSPSSRPTYEQYF. CDR3 nucleotides: TGTGCCAGCAGCCCGTCGTCGAGGCCGACCTACGAGCAGTACTTC.

The J gene is TRBJ2-5, the V gene TRBV19, with D uncertain. V was pared by 3 bases and J by 1 base, with 12 bases between. The CDR3 spans 15 residues. From germline, CDR1 is LNHDA and CDR2 SQIVND (reference sequence). The CDR3 DNA follows: TGTGCCAGTAGTATCGGGCCGGCCAGCCAAGAGACCCAGTACTTC. This sequence encodes CASSIGPASQETQYF.

The chain is built from TRBV29-1 and TRBJ2-7; TRBD1 aligns across 7 bases. CDR1 is SQVTM, CDR2 ANQGSEA, per germline. The CDR3 consists of 16 residues. CDR3 DNA sequence: TGCAGGCCCCCACCCGGGACAGCCAACCGTCGGAGAGAGCAGTACTTC. This sequence encodes CRPPPGTANRRREQYF.

The chain joins TRBV6-1 to TRBJ1-6, with 8 nucleotides matching TRBD1. Losses at the gene ends were 8 bases for V and 7 bases for J; bases not matched to a gene: 10. The CDR3 has 15 amino acids. Germline lookup yields CDR1 MNHNS and CDR2 SASEGT. Here the CDR3 DNA reads TGTGCCAGCGGCTATTCGACAGGGGTAAATTCACCCCTCCACTTT. Amino acids: CASGYSTGVNSPLHF.

In DNA, the CDR3 is TGCGCCAGCAGCCGGGACGAAGCGGGAGACGAGCAGTACTTC. Translated, it gives CASSRDEAGDEQYF. V and J are TRBV4-3 and TRBJ2-7; TRBD2 agrees at 8 bases. CDR1 and CDR2 from the germline V gene are LGHNA and YSLEER. V was pared by 4 bases and J by 5 bases, with 7 bases of the junction left unmatched. This CDR3 is 14 amino acids long.

CDR3 amino acids: CASSLGGGQANYGYTF. DNA of the CDR3: TGTGCCAGCAGCTTGGGCGGGGGGCAGGCTAACTATGGCTACACCTTC. The rearrangement joins TRBV5-4 to TRBJ1-2; D may be TRBD1 (6 bases). There are 16 residues in the CDR3. Trimming stripped 0 bases from V and 0 bases from J, with 12 bases between. Germline assignment: CDR1 SGHNT and CDR2 YYREEE (reference sequence). Together with reference TRBV5-4 and TRBJ1-2, the CDR3 gives the full variable domain: ETGVTQSPTHLIKTRGQQVTLRCSSQSGHNTVSWYQQALGQGPQFIFQYYREEENGRGNFPPRFSGLQFPNYSSELNVNALELDDSALYLCASSLGGGQANYGYTFGSGTRLTVV.